This T cell receptor (beta chain) is from a study of identical twins. Germline V gene lookup returns CDR1 MDHEN and CDR2 SYDVKM. V lost 6 bases, J lost 0 bases, and 9 bases lay in between. The CDR3 covers 13 residues. TCRdb reanalysed the 5' RACE reads using MiXCR and keeps one entry per CDR3 protein. The sample yields roughly 1.6 million distinct CDR3 sequences, 32% seen once. Sequenced material: cord blood. The chain has TRBV28 and TRBJ2-7; D ambiguous. This clonotype was sampled from a newborn girl in good health. CDR3 coding DNA: TGTGCCAGCAGACAAGTAGCCTCCTACGAGCAGTACTTC. Its protein is CASRQVASYEQYF.